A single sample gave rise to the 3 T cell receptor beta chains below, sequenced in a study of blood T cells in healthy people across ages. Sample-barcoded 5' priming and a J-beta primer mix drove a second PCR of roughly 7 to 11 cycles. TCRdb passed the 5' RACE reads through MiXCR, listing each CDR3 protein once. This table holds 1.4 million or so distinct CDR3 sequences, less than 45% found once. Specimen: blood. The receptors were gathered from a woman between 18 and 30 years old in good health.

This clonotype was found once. The CDR3, as DNA: TGTGCCAGCAGTTCACGCGGGAGCACCTCCTACAATGAGCAGTTCTTC. This encodes CASSSRGSTSYNEQFF. This sequence joins TRBV28 and TRBJ2-1; TRBD2 aligns across 7 bases. With 4 bases clipped from V and 0 bases from J, the junction kept 6 bases outside the gene matches. The CDR3 runs 16 residues. Germline CDR1 is MDHEN and CDR2 is SYDVKM.

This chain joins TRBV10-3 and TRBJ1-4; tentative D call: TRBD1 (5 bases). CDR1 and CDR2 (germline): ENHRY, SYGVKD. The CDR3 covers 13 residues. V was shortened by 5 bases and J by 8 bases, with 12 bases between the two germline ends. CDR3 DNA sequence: TGTGCCATCAGTTGGGACCTCCAAGAAAAACTGTTTTTT. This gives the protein CAISWDLQEKLFF.

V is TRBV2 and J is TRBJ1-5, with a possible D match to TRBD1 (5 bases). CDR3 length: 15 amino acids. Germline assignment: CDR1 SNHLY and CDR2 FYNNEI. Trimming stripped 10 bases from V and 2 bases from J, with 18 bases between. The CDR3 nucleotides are TGTGCCAACAACCCAGACAGAGGGGGCAATCAGCCCCAGCATTTT. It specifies CANNPDRGGNQPQHF.